Below are 9 T cell receptor beta chains sequenced from a single sample in a study of blood T cells in healthy people across ages (dated by TCRdb to the mid-2010s). Libraries were built with 5' RACE. The sequencer was an Illumina HiSeq 2500. A second PCR of roughly 7 to 12 cycles was run with a J-beta primer mix and a sample-barcoded 5' primer. The public reads were reanalyzed by TCRdb: fastp trimming at Q25, MiXCR alignment, in-frame beta chains only. All rows with the same CDR3 protein become a single entry with the most common DNA and genes. This sample holds more than 1.4 million distinct CDR3 sequences; around 42% were observed only once. The top ten clones comprise 7.9% of the sample. The specimen sequenced was blood. These receptors were obtained from a woman between 18 and 29 years old in good health.

This clonotype was counted only a few times. The V and J genes are TRBV11-1 and TRBJ2-1; no clear D gene. Germline-derived CDR1 and CDR2 are SGHAT and FQDESV (reference sequence). Trimming took 5 bases from V and 1 from J, leaving 9 bases between them. This CDR3 has 14 amino acids. CDR3 nucleotides: TGTGCCAGCAGCCGGGCCGGGTCCTACAATGAGCAGTTCTTC. This gives the protein CASSRAGSYNEQFF.

The chain uses TRBV5-5 and TRBJ2-5; 7 bases match TRBD1. In germline, CDR1 is SGHKS, CDR2 YYEKEE (reference sequence). Trimming removed 4 bases from V and 2 bases from J; junction bases left unmatched: 11. The CDR3 extends over 16 amino acids. Written as DNA, the CDR3 is TGTGCCAGCAGCCCCTCCCCCGGGACAGTTCAAGAGACCCAGTACTTC. As protein: CASSPSPGTVQETQYF.

This clonotype was observed many times. CDR3 protein: CASSLTPQQTQYF. CDR3 bases: TGTGCCAGCAGCTTAACCCCTCAGCAGACCCAGTACTTC. The chain recombines TRBV7-2 with TRBJ2-7, with no clear D. The J call is doubtful: the DNA matches TRBJ2-5 better. Per germline, CDR1 SGHTA and CDR2 FQGNSA. The CDR3 is 13 amino acids.

The rearrangement uses TRBV29-1 and TRBJ1-1; D is perhaps TRBD1 (5 bases). Deletions cut 4 bases from V and 8 bases from J, with 14 bases between. Germline CDR1 is SQVTM and CDR2 is ANQGSEA. This CDR3 region has 12 residues. This chain's CDR3 is CSVGQFGKEAFF. The CDR3 DNA reads as TGCAGCGTTGGACAGTTCGGGAAGGAAGCTTTCTTT. The variable domain in full, with the rest retrieved from reference TRBV29-1 and TRBJ1-1, is SAVISQKPSRDICQRGTSLTIQCQVDSQVTMMFWYRQQPGQSLTLIATANQGSEATYESGFVIDKFPISRPNLTFSTLTVSNMSPEDSSIYLCSVGQFGKEAFFGQGTRLTVV.

This clonotype appeared many times. The chain links TRBV3-1 to TRBJ1-5, with D possibly matching TRBD1 (6 bases). The CDR3 has 14 residues. Trimming shortened V by 6 bases and J by 1 base, and 10 bases separated the two germline ends. Germline V CDR1 and CDR2: LGHDT, YNNKEL (reference sequence). The CDR3 region is CASSQGRSNQPQHF. The CDR3 bases are TGTGCCAGCAGTCAGGGGAGGAGCAATCAGCCCCAGCATTTT.

This rearrangement joins TRBV18 to TRBJ1-1, with unresolved D. Trimming left V 3 bases short and J 4 bases short, with 12 bases between. Germline CDR1 KGHSH, CDR2 LQKENI. The CDR3 sequence is 14 residues long. The chain's CDR3 is CASSPPTKGTEAFF. The CDR3 DNA is TGTGCCAGCTCACCGCCTACTAAGGGCACTGAAGCTTTCTTT.

This clonotype was picked up a small number of times. The rearrangement uses TRBV7-9 and TRBJ2-3; D gene ambiguous. Between the trimmed V and J ends, which lost 1 base and 2 bases, there was a span of 16 bases. Germline V gives CDR1 SEHNR, CDR2 FQNEAQ (reference sequence). CDR3 size: 17 residues. The CDR3, as DNA: TGTGCCAGCAGCTTAGTTCGCCCGGCTCCTACCACAGATACGCAGTATTTT. Its protein is CASSLVRPAPTTDTQYF.

The chain couples TRBV4-2 to TRBJ1-5; no clear D gene. Germline V gene sequence: CDR1 LGHNA, CDR2 YNFKEQ. Between the trimmed V and J ends, which lost 0 bases and 7 bases, there was a span of 16 bases. This CDR3 spans 16 amino acids. CDR3 bases: TGTGCCAGCAGCCAAGATCAAGTAGGCATGCGGCAGCCCCAGCATTTT. It codes for CASSQDQVGMRQPQHF.

This clonotype was observed many times. J is TRBJ2-1 and V is TRBV7-3; D may be TRBD1 or TRBD2 (6 bases each). Trimming shortened V by 6 bases and J by 4 bases, and 16 bases separated the two germline ends. CDR1 and CDR2 (germline): SGHTA, FQGTGA. The CDR3 consists of 15 residues. This CDR3 is CASSVSGGGYNEQFF. CDR3 bases: TGTGCCAGCAGTGTCTCCGGGGGCGGTTACAATGAGCAGTTCTTC.